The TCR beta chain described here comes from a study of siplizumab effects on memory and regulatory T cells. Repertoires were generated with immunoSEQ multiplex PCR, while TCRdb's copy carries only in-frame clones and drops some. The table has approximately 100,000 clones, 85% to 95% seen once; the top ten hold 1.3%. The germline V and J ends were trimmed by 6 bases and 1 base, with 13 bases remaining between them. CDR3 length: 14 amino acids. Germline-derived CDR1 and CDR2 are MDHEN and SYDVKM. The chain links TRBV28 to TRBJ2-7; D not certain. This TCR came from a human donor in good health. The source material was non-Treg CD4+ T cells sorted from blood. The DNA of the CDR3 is TGTGCCAGCAGGGCTAACACGGTTTCCTACGAGCAGTACTTC. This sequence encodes CASRANTVSYEQYF.